A single sample is the source of the 10 T cell receptor beta chains below, sequenced in a study of tumor and adjacent non-tumor tissue in lung cancer. No cell sorting was done before RNA was extracted from the tissue. More than 3 cm separated this lung sample from the edge of the tumor. Three rounds of nested PCR, following a modified ARM-PCR protocol, produced the TCRbeta library. TCRdb fed the multiplex PCR reads into MiXCR, producing one record per CDR3 protein. The sample lists some 68,000 distinct CDR3 sequences; roughly three quarters were seen once. Sequenced material: distant non-tumor lung tissue. The receptors originated from a man in his sixties with non-small cell lung cancer.

With respect to this clonotype: No conserved phenylalanine or tryptophan is present at the end of the CDR3, so a read error is the likely explanation. This rearrangement joins TRBV4-2 to TRBJ2-7; 8 positions agree with TRBD1. Germline lookup yields CDR1 LGHNA and CDR2 YNFKEQ. This CDR3 contains 14 residues. CDR3 sequence (DNA): TGTGCCGGCAGCCCAACAGGGGGTAGGGACGAGCAGTACTCC. It specifies CAGSPTGGRDEQYS.

Details on this clonotype: Relative to the germline gene, one junction end is altered; a read error may explain this. V and J are TRBV20-1 and TRBJ1-1; 8 bases match TRBD1. CDR1 and CDR2 (germline): DFQATT, SNEGSKA (reference sequence). The CDR3 extends over 14 amino acids. Here the CDR3 reads CSTRPYNRGTEAFF. The CDR3, as DNA: TGCAGTACTAGACCCTATAACAGGGGGACTGAAGCTTTCTTT.

The chain recombines TRBV20-1 with TRBJ2-7; 8 nucleotides agree with TRBD2. J gave up 7 bases and V 3 bases, and 8 bases lay outside the gene matches. CDR3 length: 13 amino acids. CDR1 is DFQATT, CDR2 SNEGSKA, per germline (reference sequence). The CDR3 DNA reads TGCAGTGCTAGCTCGGGACTAGACTATGAGCAGTACTTC. Protein sequence: CSASSGLDYEQYF.

Concerning this clonotype: Relative to the germline gene, one junction end is altered; a read error may explain this. This chain links TRBV11-2 with TRBJ2-3; D might be TRBD2 (5 bases). Germline V gene data show CDR1 as SGHAT and CDR2 as FQNNGV. CDR3 length equals 16 residues. The CDR3 sequence: CASSLQRAQVSDTHYF. The CDR3 bases are TGTGCCAGCAGCTTGCAGAGGGCGCAGGTGTCAGATACGCATTATTTT.

Regarding this clonotype: One junction end disagrees with the germline gene, perhaps due to a read error. This chain connects TRBV29-1 to TRBJ1-1; 7 bases fit TRBD1. Per germline, CDR1 SQVTM and CDR2 ANQGSEA. The CDR3 totals 13 residues. Here the CDR3 reads CSTSAGGYTETFF. The CDR3 coding sequence is TGCAGCACCTCGGCAGGGGGGTACACTGAAACTTTCTTT.

V and J are TRBV29-1 and TRBJ1-1, with D hard to call. The CDR3 runs 12 residues. Trimming left V 1 base short and J 1 base short, with 4 bases between. Germline V gene data show CDR1 as SQVTM and CDR2 as ANQGSEA. The CDR3 bases are TGCAGCGTTGAAGGAACGAACACTGAAGCTTTCTTT. Its protein is CSVEGTNTEAFF.

A remark on this clonotype: This sequence may be a read error, since a much larger clone differs from it by one base. Written as DNA, the CDR3 is TGCGCCAGCAGCCCTTTTTCGGGGACAGGGCGAGATCAGTACTTC. Encoded protein: CASSPFSGTGRDQYF. This chain connects TRBV5-1 to TRBJ2-7, with 9 bases lining up with TRBD1. V shed 4 bases and J 10 bases; nucleotides not matched to a gene: 15. Germline V gene sequence: CDR1 SGHRS, CDR2 YFSETQ. The length of the CDR3 is 15 residues.

As regards this clonotype: The junction differs from germline at one of its ends, possibly a read error. The chain uses TRBV11-1 and TRBJ2-3; 11 nucleotides align to TRBD2. This CDR3 comprises 16 residues. Germline V gene lookup returns CDR1 SGHAT and CDR2 FQDESV (reference sequence). The CDR3 spells CAISLTSGASTDTQYF. CDR3 coding DNA: TGTGCCATTAGCTTGACTAGCGGGGCCAGCACAGATACACAGTATTTT.

This clonotype was counted only a few times. At one boundary the junction diverges from the germline segment, which might be a read error. The chain carries TRBV6-6 and TRBJ1-4; D possibly corresponds to TRBD1 (6 bases). This CDR3 region has 16 residues. Germline loops: CDR1 MNHNY, CDR2 SVGAGI (reference sequence). The CDR3 sequence: CTSFGRGGAGREKLFF. CDR3 nucleotides: TGTACCAGCTTCGGGCGAGGGGGTGCGGGACGAGAAAAACTGTTTTTT.

Remarks on this clonotype: Germline is not matched at one junction end, which may reflect a read error. The chain combines TRBV11-3 with TRBJ2-3; possible D gene TRBD1, 5 bases. Germline-derived CDR1 and CDR2 are SGHNT and YENEEA. The CDR3 is 14 residues long. The CDR3 region is CPSSHRNVTDTQYF. CDR3 bases: TGTCCCAGCAGCCACAGGAACGTCACAGATACACAGTATTTT.